Here is one T cell receptor beta chain with its context. The sample is drawn from a study of blood T cell repertoires in COVID-19. Looking at the study overall: Sites across the United States, Italy and Spain contributed samples from acute and convalescent COVID-19. PBMCs, B-cell-depleted T cells, or T cells provided the cDNA or gDNA that made up the material.

The ends lost 6 bases at V and 0 bases at J; junction bases unmatched: 12. There are 16 residues in the CDR3. Germline V lookup: CDR1 SGHRS, CDR2 YFSETQ. As originally analysed: Estimated nucleated cell counts came from reference gene primer amplification. The data were produced by immunoSEQ multiplex PCR, yet TCRdb's version contains in-frame clones alone and is incomplete. That table is the source of V, J and clone size, and D and trimming were worked out from the DNA. The sample carries 300,000 to 500,000 clones, around 89% recorded once. Sequencing input: PBMCs or T cells enriched from blood (not recorded which). The chain recombines TRBV5-1 with TRBJ2-7, with 7 positions matching TRBD2. The clonotype was recovered from a woman aged 25 to 45 with acute COVID-19. CDR3: CASTYGGTTSSYEQYF. DNA for the CDR3: TGCGCCAGCACCTACGGCGGGACTACTTCCTCCTACGAGCAGTACTTC.